The text below deals with one T cell receptor (beta chain). As yet, its antigen is unknown. This entry is derived from a study of cytomegalovirus exposure and HLA in healthy donors. Across the study: Early released data comprised 80 million to 90 million unique TCRs from HLA-typed donors. Clustering assigned roughly 81% of the approximately 400 genotyped donors to the Caucasian-associated ancestry cluster.

Trimming took 1 base from V and 10 from J; bases not matched to a gene: 8. Germline V gives CDR1 KGHSH, CDR2 LQKENI. The CDR3 spans 15 residues. Study-level points and caveats: Based on reports, TCR beta sequences accurately predicted HLA-A and HLA-B alleles for most subjects.

The PCR employed 60 Vbeta primers together with 13 Jbeta primers. Libraries were prepared by immunoSEQ multiplex PCR; TCRdb keeps only in-frame clonotypes and omits some of them. The sample table includes roughly 42,000 clones. The TCR was taken from a man in his thirties or forties in good health and CMV-seronegative. What was sequenced was PBMCs. The rearrangement joins TRBV18 to TRBJ2-7, with 12 bases fitting TRBD2. CDR3 nucleotide sequence: TGTGCCAGCTCACCACGGCCTAGCGGGGGGGTAAGACAGTACTTC. Its translation: CASSPRPSGGVRQYF.